The rows below give T cell receptor beta chains drawn from one sample of a study of memory CD4+ T cells and cytomegalovirus serostatus. Here immunoSEQ multiplex PCR was the method, and the copy in TCRdb shows in-frame clones only, minus some. The sample includes around 62,000 clones, roughly three quarters of them seen just once. Source material: memory CD4+ T cells from blood. All receptors derive from an adult in good health and CMV-seropositive. CDR3s include the opening cysteine and the closing phenylalanine or tryptophan. A D gene is named only where the DNA matches it firmly. The size field is filled for only some rows; it gives once, few, many or a size class.

V: TRBV5-4
J: TRBJ2-3
D: TRBD1
size: -
CDR3: CASRPDRGSDTQYF
DNA: TGTGCCAGCAGACCGGACAGGGGCTCGGATACGCAGTATTTT

V: TRBV6-9
J: TRBJ2-5
D: -
size: -
CDR3: CASEPARGEVTQYF
DNA: TGTGCCAGCGAACCGGCTAGGGGGGAGGTGACCCAGTACTTC

V: TRBV5-6
J: TRBJ1-1
D: -
size: -
CDR3: CASSTLGKNTEAFF
DNA: TGTGCCAGCAGCACCTTAGGGAAGAACACTGAAGCTTTCTTT

V: TRBV25-1
J: TRBJ1-2
D: -
size: -
CDR3: CASSEVNYGYTF
DNA: TGTGCCAGCAGTGAAGTTAACTATGGCTACACCTTC

V: TRBV7-6
J: TRBJ2-7
D: TRBD2
size: once
CDR3: CASSKDHPGSGRLYEQYF
DNA: TGTGCCAGCAGCAAAGACCACCCGGGGAGCGGGAGGTTATACGAGCAGTACTTC

V: TRBV2
J: TRBJ2-5
D: -
size: -
CDR3: CASSESPETQYF
DNA: TGTGCCAGCAGTGAATCCCCAGAGACCCAGTACTTC

V: TRBV6-5
J: TRBJ2-5
D: TRBD1
size: -
CDR3: CASSQTGQETQYF
DNA: TGTGCCAGCAGCCAGACAGGGCAAGAGACCCAGTACTTC

V: TRBV6-6
J: TRBJ2-2
D: -
size: -
CDR3: CASTGDPQSGELFF
DNA: TGTGCCAGCACCGGGGACCCTCAATCCGGGGAGCTGTTTTTT

V: TRBV14
J: TRBJ1-4
D: -
size: -
CDR3: CASSQEPTNEKLFF
DNA: TGTGCCAGCAGCCAGGAGCCAACTAATGAAAAACTGTTTTTT

V: TRBV7-3
J: TRBJ2-3
D: TRBD2
size: -
CDR3: CASSSSGLGTDTQYF
DNA: TGTGCCAGCAGCTCCTCGGGACTAGGGACAGATACGCAGTATTTT

V: TRBV12-5
J: TRBJ2-5
D: -
size: -
CDR3: CASGLDSQETQYF
DNA: TGTGCTAGTGGTCTTGACTCCCAAGAGACCCAGTACTTC

V: TRBV27
J: TRBJ1-6
D: TRBD1
size: -
CDR3: CASSSSRGEVSPLHF
DNA: TGTGCCAGCAGTTCCTCCAGGGGGGAAGTTTCACCCCTCCACTTT

V: TRBV13
J: TRBJ2-5
D: TRBD2
size: -
CDR3: CASSLLSGREGETQYF
DNA: TGTGCCAGCAGCTTGCTGAGCGGGAGGGAGGGGGAGACCCAGTACTTC

V: TRBV28
J: TRBJ2-2
D: -
size: -
CDR3: CASSPAGDSNTGELFF
DNA: TGTGCCAGCAGTCCCGCAGGGGACTCGAACACCGGGGAGCTGTTTTTT

V: TRBV28
J: TRBJ1-2
D: TRBD1
size: -
CDR3: CASSLGTAFGGYTF
DNA: TGTGCCAGCAGTTTAGGGACAGCTTTCGGGGGCTACACCTTC

V: TRBV28
J: TRBJ2-7
D: -
size: -
CDR3: CASTGERYEQYF
DNA: TGTGCCAGCACGGGAGAGAGGTACGAGCAGTACTTC

V: TRBV7-3
J: TRBJ2-2
D: -
size: once
CDR3: CASSLIGQAELFF
DNA: TGTGCCAGCAGCTTAATTGGTCAGGCGGAGCTGTTTTTT

V: TRBV5-1
J: TRBJ2-5
D: TRBD2
size: -
CDR3: CASSLGPAGGLTQETQYF
DNA: TGCGCCAGCAGCTTGGGGCCGGCGGGGGGGTTAACCCAAGAGACCCAGTACTTC

V: TRBV27
J: TRBJ2-2
D: -
size: -
CDR3: CASGRRGGTGELFF
DNA: TGTGCCAGCGGGAGAAGAGGGGGCACCGGGGAGCTGTTTTTT

V: TRBV9
J: TRBJ1-1
D: -
size: -
CDR3: CASSRIGSDTEAFF
DNA: TGTGCCAGCAGCCGTATAGGGTCGGACACTGAAGCTTTCTTT

V: TRBV18
J: TRBJ1-2
D: -
size: -
CDR3: CASSPTIYGYTF
DNA: TGTGCCAGCTCACCCACTATCTATGGCTACACCTTC

V: TRBV6-1
J: TRBJ1-2
D: -
size: -
CDR3: CASSGLGRDGYTF
DNA: TGTGCCAGCAGTGGCTTGGGGCGGGATGGCTACACCTTC

V: TRBV28
J: TRBJ1-5
D: -
size: -
CDR3: CASSLTPLQMSQHF
DNA: TGTGCCAGCAGTTTGACACCGCTTCAAATGTCCCAGCATTTT

V: TRBV19
J: TRBJ2-1
D: TRBD2
size: -
CDR3: CASIRTSGSYNEQFF
DNA: TGTGCCAGTATCCGAACTAGCGGCTCCTACAATGAGCAGTTCTTC

V: TRBV6-5
J: TRBJ2-2
D: -
size: -
CDR3: CASSYSTANTGELFF
DNA: TGTGCCAGCAGTTACTCGACAGCGAACACCGGGGAGCTGTTTTTT

V: TRBV15
J: TRBJ1-4
D: -
size: medium-sized
CDR3: CATRDPTGGVDEKLFF
DNA: TGTGCCACCAGAGACCCTACAGGTGGGGTTGATGAAAAACTGTTTTTT

V: TRBV7-2
J: TRBJ1-5
D: -
size: -
CDR3: CASSSSGYQPQHF
DNA: TGTGCCAGCAGCTCTTCAGGGTATCAGCCCCAGCATTTT

V: TRBV6-6
J: TRBJ1-6
D: -
size: -
CDR3: CASSYGLGRTNSPLHF
DNA: TGTGCCAGCAGTTACGGCCTGGGACGGACTAATTCACCCCTCCACTTT

V: TRBV30
J: TRBJ1-5
D: TRBD1
size: -
CDR3: CAWSDSGTGSNQPQHF
DNA: TGTGCCTGGAGTGATTCCGGGACAGGAAGCAATCAGCCCCAGCATTTT

V: TRBV5-4
J: TRBJ2-3
D: TRBD2
size: -
CDR3: CASSLAFGGGGTDTQYF
DNA: TGTGCCAGCAGCTTGGCCTTCGGGGGGGGTGGCACAGATACGCAGTATTTT

V: TRBV11-1
J: TRBJ2-3
D: TRBD2
size: once
CDR3: CASSLTRGGGDTQYF
DNA: TGTGCCAGCAGCTTAACGCGGGGGGGAGGAGATACGCAGTATTTT

V: TRBV28
J: TRBJ2-1
D: -
size: once
CDR3: CASRTQGEDEQFF
DNA: TGTGCCAGCAGGACACAGGGAGAGGATGAGCAGTTCTTC

V: TRBV28
J: TRBJ2-7
D: -
size: -
CDR3: CASGTQGSDEQYF
DNA: TGTGCCAGCGGGACCCAGGGTAGCGACGAGCAGTACTTC

V: TRBV30
J: TRBJ1-5
D: -
size: few
CDR3: CAWSVNGRQPQHF
DNA: TGTGCCTGGAGTGTAAACGGCCGTCAGCCCCAGCATTTT

V: TRBV11-2
J: TRBJ2-1
D: -
size: -
CDR3: CASSTGFEQFF
DNA: TGTGCCAGCAGCACAGGGTTTGAGCAGTTCTTC

V: TRBV28
J: TRBJ2-1
D: -
size: few
CDR3: CASSSTRRARDVGRHNEQFF
DNA: TGTGCCAGCAGCTCAACCCGACGGGCCAGAGACGTGGGGCGCCACAATGAGCAGTTCTTC

V: TRBV19
J: TRBJ2-2
D: TRBD1
size: once
CDR3: CASRRQGGGTGELFF
DNA: TGTGCCAGCAGAAGACAGGGCGGCGGCACCGGGGAGCTGTTTTTT

V: TRBV7-9
J: TRBJ1-5
D: -
size: -
CDR3: CASSPGTWVQPQHF
DNA: TGTGCCAGCAGCCCCGGGACTTGGGTTCAGCCCCAGCATTTT

V: TRBV5-6
J: TRBJ1-4
D: -
size: -
CDR3: CASSLTGANEKLFF
DNA: TGTGCCAGCAGCTTAACAGGAGCTAATGAAAAACTGTTTTTT

V: TRBV7-9
J: TRBJ2-5
D: -
size: -
CDR3: CASSYRVRETQYF
DNA: TGTGCCAGCAGCTACAGGGTACGGGAGACCCAGTACTTC